This T cell receptor beta chain was captured by sequencing in a study of long-term antiretroviral therapy in people with HIV. Sequencing relied on immunoSEQ assay v3.0, run at survey level. Sequencing was performed with immunoSEQ multiplex PCR; in TCRdb, only in-frame clones are kept and a portion is missing. This sample has about 22,000 clones, with approximately 77% found just once. Germline V gene lookup returns CDR1 SGDLS and CDR2 YYNGEE. The CDR3 extends over 15 amino acids. V dropped 3 bases and J dropped 1 base, with 11 bases sitting between them. Each donor provided at least one pre-ART PBMC sample and at least two post-ART PBMC samples. In each sample, about 0.95-11 million cryopreserved PBMC were present before DNA extraction.

The chain couples TRBV9 to TRBJ1-3, with no clear D. Sequences were derived from unsorted PBMCs, sampled at the start of antiretroviral therapy. The clonotype was recovered from a man aged 50-59 years with HIV. The CDR3 bases are TGTGCCAGCAGCGAGTGGGCCTATTCTGGAAACACCATATATTTT. Translated, it gives CASSEWAYSGNTIYF.